This TCR beta chain was recovered during a study of shared clonotypes between healthy human individuals. Study results and limitations: Generally, estimated richness proved larger in naive subsets than it did in memory subsets.

Participating donors were healthy, HIV-negative adults free of recent acute infections or vaccinations. All participating donors were Caucasian adults from Nashville, Tennessee. As to this clone: Its target is not known.

Genomic DNA of every subset was divided equally among multiple immunoSEQ plates. The assay was immunoSEQ multiplex PCR, and TCRdb's table has in-frame clones only and misses some. The table lists roughly 2,300,000 clones, about 90% of them singletons, with approximately 0.39% in the top ten. The sequenced material came from naive CD4+ T cells from PBMCs. The subset is: CD45RA+ positively selected. The TCR was taken from a man younger than 30 in good health. Some clones in this sample may be carry-over from other donors' samples.

CDR3 protein: CASSQLAGETQYF. In DNA, the CDR3 is TGTGCCAGCAGCCAACTAGCGGGAGAGACCCAGTACTTC. The V and J genes are TRBV4-2 and TRBJ2-5, with 8 positions matching TRBD2. The germline V gene encodes CDR1 LGHNA and CDR2 YNFKEQ. The CDR3 covers 13 residues. V was clipped by 2 bases and J by 4 bases; unmatched bases: 0.